The entry below gives a single T cell receptor (beta chain) sequence along with its context. As yet, its antigen is unknown. Distinct nucleotide sequences in the sample also encode this CDR3. This entry belongs to a study of cytomegalovirus exposure and HLA in healthy donors. Notes on the study in general: In a later analysis, HLA-associated TCR beta chains were more clonally expanded than equally common others. In an earlier analysis, about 90% or about 30%: the productive usage of most TCR beta V segments.

Germline lookup yields CDR1 SGHDT and CDR2 YYEEEE. Trimming cost V 5 bases and J 0 bases, with 3 bases left between them. The CDR3 extends over 13 amino acids. The PCR ran on 60 Vbeta and 13 Jbeta primers. Only in-frame clones appear in the TCRdb table, and some are missing; sequencing was by immunoSEQ multiplex PCR. This sample has roughly 48,000 clones, with over 60% found just once. There were likely unrecorded immune exposures, though donors were nominally healthy when sampled. This TCR derives from a woman younger than 45 in good health and CMV-seronegative. The gene calls are TRBV5-6 and TRBJ2-6, with no clear D. Sequenced material: PBMCs. CDR3 DNA sequence: TGTGCCAGCAGTCTCTCTGGGGCCAACGTCCTGACTTTC. As protein: CASSLSGANVLTF.